These 23 T cell receptor beta chains were all obtained from the same sample, sequenced in a study of shared clonotypes between healthy human individuals. Repertoires were generated with immunoSEQ multiplex PCR, while TCRdb's copy carries only in-frame clones and drops some. The sample has about 2.1 million clones, around 93% seen once. Terminally differentiated effector memory CD45RA+ cells were left out of the naive CD8 fraction, which was CD45RO-negative and positively selected for CCR7. Source material: naive CD8+ T cells from PBMCs. All receptors derive from a man aged 18 to 29 in good health. Some clones in this sample may be carry-over from other donors' samples.

This clone was counted once. The V and J genes are TRBV5-1 and TRBJ2-3; 9 nucleotides agree with TRBD1. This CDR3 has 17 residues. Germline CDR1 is SGHRS and CDR2 is YFSETQ. J gave up 9 bases and V 0 bases, and 14 bases lay outside the gene matches. CDR3 residues: CASSLEGTGLHLFTQYF. The DNA of the CDR3 is TGCGCCAGCAGCTTGGAGGGGACAGGGCTACACCTTTTCACGCAGTATTTT.

The V gene is TRBV6-6, the J gene TRBJ2-3; no clear D. This CDR3 spans 16 amino acids. Germline CDR1 and CDR2: MNHNY and SVGAGI (reference sequence). Trimming cost V 0 bases and J 4 bases, with 14 bases left between them. CDR3 bases: TGTGCCAGCAGTTACTCGGGCCTCCCTGAGCCAGATACGCAGTATTTT. Its translation: CASSYSGLPEPDTQYF.

With regard to this clone: Other DNA sequences in the sample encode the same CDR3. The chain links TRBV6-1 to TRBJ2-7; D possibly corresponds to TRBD1 (7 bases). The CDR3 consists of 14 residues. Deletions cut 6 bases from V and 1 base from J, with 13 bases between. Germline V lookup: CDR1 MNHNS, CDR2 SASEGT. Here the CDR3 reads CASSPRGVSYEQYF. The CDR3 DNA is TGTGCCAGCAGCCCCAGGGGGGTATCCTACGAGCAGTACTTC.

The chain employs TRBV2 and TRBJ2-4; D gene unclear. The CDR3 loop spans 17 amino acids. V was pared by 0 bases and J by 0 bases, with 12 bases between. Per the germline V gene, CDR1 is SNHLY and CDR2 is FYNNEI. CDR3 protein: CASSEALGILAKNIQYF. For the CDR3, the DNA is TGTGCCAGCAGTGAAGCGCTGGGCATTCTAGCCAAAAACATTCAGTACTTC.

The chain combines TRBV28 with TRBJ2-1, with 8 bases matching TRBD1. This CDR3 spans 13 amino acids. Trimming removed 9 bases from V and 2 bases from J; junction bases left unmatched: 3. From germline, CDR1 is MDHEN and CDR2 SYDVKM. CDR3 protein: CASQTGAYNEQFF. CDR3 coding DNA: TGTGCCAGTCAGACAGGGGCCTACAATGAGCAGTTCTTC.

The gene calls are TRBV28 and TRBJ2-5, with D perhaps TRBD1 (6 bases). The V gene's germline CDR1 is MDHEN and CDR2 SYDVKM. V shed 5 bases and J shed 1 base, with 17 bases lying between them. CDR3 length equals 16 residues. CDR3 sequence (DNA): TGTGCCAGCAGTCCCTCGGACAGACAAACCCAAGAGACCCAGTACTTC. Translation: CASSPSDRQTQETQYF.

The CDR3 protein is CASRPSGQGYEQYF. CDR3 DNA sequence: TGTGCCAGCAGACCGTCGGGACAGGGGTACGAGCAGTACTTC. V gene TRBV28 combines with J gene TRBJ2-7, with 10 positions matching TRBD1. V gave up 6 bases and J gave up 4 bases; unmatched junction bases: 6. Germline assignment: CDR1 MDHEN and CDR2 SYDVKM. CDR3 length: 14 residues.

The count of this clone is one. CDR3 protein: CASSFSPTGELFF. In nucleotides, the CDR3 is TGTGCCAGCAGCTTTTCACCCACCGGGGAGCTGTTTTTT. The chain links TRBV13 to TRBJ2-2; D is ambiguous. V lost 3 bases to trimming and J lost 4 bases, with 6 bases between them. Germline V lookup: CDR1 PRHDT, CDR2 FYEKMQ (reference sequence). CDR3 size: 13 residues. Filled out from reference TRBV13 and TRBJ2-2, the complete variable domain reads AAGVIQSPRHLIKEKRETATLKCYPIPRHDTVYWYQQGPGQDPQFLISFYEKMQSDKGSIPDRFSAQQFSDYHSELNMSSLELGDSALYFCASSFSPTGELFFGEGSRLTVL.

The gene calls are TRBV7-9 and TRBJ1-4, with D maybe TRBD1 (5 bases). Between the trimmed V and J ends, which lost 5 bases and 4 bases, there was a span of 11 bases. From germline, CDR1 is SEHNR and CDR2 FQNEAQ (reference sequence). The length of the CDR3 is 14 residues. This CDR3 reads CASSPGTGNEKLFF. Here the CDR3 DNA reads TGTGCCAGCAGCCCCGGGACGGGTAATGAAAAACTGTTTTTT. Combining the CDR3 with reference TRBV7-9 and TRBJ1-4 gives the whole variable domain DTGVSQNPRHKITKRGQNVTFRCDPISEHNRLYWYRQTLGQGPEFLTYFQNEAQLEKSRLLSDRFSAERPKGSFSTLEIQRTEQGDSAMYLCASSPGTGNEKLFFGSGTQLSVL.

The V gene is TRBV4-3, the J gene TRBJ2-2, with no clear D. Per the germline V gene, CDR1 is LGHNA and CDR2 is YSLEER. V gave up 3 bases and J gave up 4 bases, with 9 bases separating them. This CDR3 has 14 residues. The CDR3 sequence: CASSHYLSTGELFF. In DNA form, the CDR3 reads TGCGCCAGCAGCCACTACCTGAGCACCGGGGAGCTGTTTTTT.

V and J are TRBV6-1 and TRBJ1-5; D unresolved. V shed 6 bases and J shed 8 bases, with 11 bases lying between them. Per the germline V gene, CDR1 is MNHNS and CDR2 is SASEGT. The CDR3 is made up of 12 amino acids. The CDR3 nucleotides read TGTGCCAGCAGGTCCGGGTGGGAGCCCCAGCATTTT. This codes for CASRSGWEPQHF.

Of note for this clone: The sample contains more than one DNA sequence encoding this CDR3. The gene calls are TRBV28 and TRBJ2-1; D may be TRBD2 (5 bases). The CDR3 contains 13 residues. Germline-derived CDR1 and CDR2 are MDHEN and SYDVKM. V was pared by 8 bases and J by 4 bases, with 12 bases between. The CDR3 sequence: CASETRGYNEQFF. For the CDR3, the DNA is TGTGCCAGCGAAACCAGAGGGTACAATGAGCAGTTCTTC.

The chain uses TRBV6-4 and TRBJ2-6; D possibly uses TRBD1 or TRBD2 (5 bases each). The ends were cut back, 10 bases at V and 0 bases at J, with 13 bases in the middle. The CDR3 sequence is 15 residues long. From germline, CDR1 is MRHNA and CDR2 SNTAGT. CDR3 sequence: CANPGPYSGANVLTF. CDR3 sequence (DNA): TGTGCCAACCCGGGACCTTACTCTGGGGCCAACGTCCTGACTTTC.

The chain couples TRBV27 to TRBJ2-1, with D maybe TRBD2 (6 bases). The V and J ends lost 2 bases and 0 bases respectively, with 11 bases between them. The germline gives CDR1 MNHEY, CDR2 SMNVEV (reference sequence). The CDR3 sequence is 16 residues long. The CDR3 loop reads CASSLLLATSYNEQFF. As DNA, the CDR3 is TGTGCCAGCAGTTTACTGCTAGCGACCTCCTACAATGAGCAGTTCTTC.

The chain employs TRBV7-8 and TRBJ2-1, with D tentatively TRBD2 (5 bases). This CDR3 spans 17 amino acids. Germline lookup yields CDR1 SGHVS and CDR2 FQNEAQ. Trimming stripped 5 bases from V and 4 bases from J, with 21 bases between. CDR3 sequence reads: CASSPGGLSVSYNEQFF. Written as DNA, the CDR3 is TGTGCCAGCAGCCCAGGAGGACTCAGCGTCTCATACAATGAGCAGTTCTTC.

CDR3 loop: CAILRGDNEQYF. As DNA, the CDR3 is TGTGCCATCTTGCGGGGTGATAACGAGCAGTACTTC. V and J are TRBV10-3 and TRBJ2-7; D may be TRBD2 (6 bases). From germline, CDR1 is ENHRY and CDR2 SYGVKD. The CDR3 length is 12 residues. V lost 8 bases and J lost 5, with 13 bases in between.

The chain carries TRBV19 and TRBJ2-7; D possibly matches TRBD1 or TRBD2 (5 bases each). Trimming took 3 bases from V and 4 from J, leaving 13 bases between them. Germline V lookup: CDR1 LNHDA, CDR2 SQIVND (reference sequence). CDR3 size: 14 residues. DNA of the CDR3: TGTGCCAGTAGTATGTTGGGCAGGGAGTACGAGCAGTACTTC. This codes for CASSMLGREYEQYF.

The chain couples TRBV5-4 to TRBJ2-7, with D perhaps matching TRBD1 or TRBD2 (5 bases each). Per germline, CDR1 SGHNT and CDR2 YYREEE (reference sequence). This CDR3 is built from 12 residues. Trimming took off 7 bases at V and 3 bases at J, with 11 bases between the two ends. The CDR3 sequence: CASGDGYYEQYF. CDR3 nucleotides: TGTGCCAGCGGGGACGGATACTACGAGCAGTACTTC.

The V and J genes are TRBV28 and TRBJ1-5; D remains unclear. Germline V lookup: CDR1 MDHEN, CDR2 SYDVKM. This CDR3 spans 13 amino acids. V was shortened by 5 bases and J by 5 bases, with 10 bases between the two germline ends. CDR3 residues: CASSPRRHQPQHF. CDR3 in DNA: TGTGCCAGCAGTCCCCGCCGGCATCAGCCCCAGCATTTT.

As DNA, the CDR3 is TGCGCCAGCAGCCAGAGGTTATCGGGGAAGTACGAGCAGTACTTC. The encoded protein is CASSQRLSGKYEQYF. The rearrangement links TRBV4-1 to TRBJ2-7; possible D gene TRBD2, 5 bases. With 3 bases removed from V and 4 bases from J, the gap between germline ends came to 16 bases. CDR3 length: 15 amino acids. Germline CDR1 MGHRA, CDR2 YSYEKL.

This rearrangement joins TRBV9 to TRBJ2-5, with TRBD2 identical over 7 bases. J was trimmed by 2 bases and V by 4 bases; bases with no gene match: 11. Per the germline V gene, CDR1 is SGDLS and CDR2 is YYNGEE. This CDR3 contains 16 residues. The CDR3 coding sequence is TGTGCCAGCAGCCCAAGTGGGAGGGCCGGGCAAGAGACCCAGTACTTC. Translating gives CASSPSGRAGQETQYF.

The chain links TRBV11-2 to TRBJ2-7, with a weak D call TRBD1 (6 bases). The CDR3 loop spans 14 amino acids. The germline CDR1 and CDR2 sequences are SGHAT and FQNNGV. V was clipped by 4 bases and J by 4 bases, with 14 bases between them. The CDR3 nucleotides read TGTGCCAGCAGCTCTTTCCCACAGGGTTACGAGCAGTACTTC. Protein sequence: CASSSFPQGYEQYF. The whole variable domain, remainder taken from reference TRBV11-2 and TRBJ2-7, is EAGVAQSPRYKIIEKRQSVAFWCNPISGHATLYWYQQILGQGPKLLIQFQNNGVVDDSQLPKDRFSAERLKGVDSTLKIQPAKLEDSAVYLCASSSFPQGYEQYFGPGTRLTVT.

The rearrangement joins TRBV7-8 to TRBJ2-7; either TRBD1 or TRBD2 may supply D (5 bases each). This CDR3 is built from 15 residues. Germline lookup yields CDR1 SGHVS and CDR2 FQNEAQ. V lost 5 bases, J lost 3 bases, and 17 bases lay in between. CDR3 DNA: TGTGCCAGCAGCCTATCGGGACGGTTGGGCTACGAGCAGTACTTC. This gives the protein CASSLSGRLGYEQYF. The full variable domain, with the rest looked up from reference TRBV7-8 and TRBJ2-7, is GAGVSQSPRYKVAKRGQDVALRCDPISGHVSLFWYQQALGQGPEFLTYFQNEAQLDKSGLPSDRFFAERPEGSVSTLKIQRTQQEDSAVYLCASSLSGRLGYEQYFGPGTRLTVT.